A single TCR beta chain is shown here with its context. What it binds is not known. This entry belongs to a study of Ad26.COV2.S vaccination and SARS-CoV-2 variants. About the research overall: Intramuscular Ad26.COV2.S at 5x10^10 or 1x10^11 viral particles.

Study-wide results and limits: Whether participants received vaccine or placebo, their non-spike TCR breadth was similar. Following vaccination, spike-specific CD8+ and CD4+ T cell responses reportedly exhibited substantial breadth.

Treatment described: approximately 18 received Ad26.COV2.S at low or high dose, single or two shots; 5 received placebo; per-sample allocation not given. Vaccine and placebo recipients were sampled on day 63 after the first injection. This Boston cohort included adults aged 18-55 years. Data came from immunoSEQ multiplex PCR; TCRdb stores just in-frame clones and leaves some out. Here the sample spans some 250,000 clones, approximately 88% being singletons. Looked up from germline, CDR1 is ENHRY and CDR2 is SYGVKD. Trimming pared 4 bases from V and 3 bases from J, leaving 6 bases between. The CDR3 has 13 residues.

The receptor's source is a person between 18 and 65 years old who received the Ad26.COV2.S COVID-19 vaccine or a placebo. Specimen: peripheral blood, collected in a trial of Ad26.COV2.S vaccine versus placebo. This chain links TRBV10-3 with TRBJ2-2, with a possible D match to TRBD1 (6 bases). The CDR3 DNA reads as TGTGCCATCAGTGCAGGGGACACCGGGGAGCTGTTTTTT. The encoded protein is CAISAGDTGELFF.